This is a list of T cell receptor beta chains from one sample in a study of blood T cell repertoires in COVID-19. The method was immunoSEQ multiplex PCR; TCRdb's version includes in-frame clones alone and lacks a portion of them. This sample yields about 190,000 clones, of which about nine tenths are seen a single time; 5.5% to 7.5% belongs to the top ten. Sequencing was done on a sample of peripheral blood. The origin of the receptors is a man aged 40-55 years with acute or convalescent COVID-19. CDR3s include the opening cysteine and the closing phenylalanine or tryptophan. The order of the fields is CDR3 protein, V gene, clone size. A row's size may be missing; if present it is once, few, many or a size class.

CASSSGGLTGMQETQYF,TRBV5-5,once
CAWSRQGNQPQHF,TRBV30,-
CSAGGPGELFF,TRBV20-1,-
CASSSPGTDLNTEAFF,TRBV28,-
CASSPGLAGRGGELFF,TRBV4-3,few
CASSNYAGLGSYTF,TRBV21-1,-
CAIEDRGTGELFF,TRBV6-5,-
CSVDHGPTGSTDTQYF,TRBV29-1,-
CASRAGLTEAFF,TRBV19,few
CASSLVEGNNSPLHF,TRBV7-2,-
CSVQGAWRTDTQYF,TRBV29-1,-
CASSPLRGTNTEAFF,TRBV18,-
CASSLARTSAYNEQFF,TRBV7-8,-
CASSDRRRGAGGTQYF,TRBV6-2/TRBV6-3,-
CASSENLAGGETQYF,TRBV7-9,-
CASSFGTSGGPVQETQYF,TRBV11-2,-
CSAKPYGYTF,TRBV20-1,-
CASRRGPGETQYF,TRBV28,-
CASSLKGDNEQFF,TRBV3-1/TRBV3-2,-
CASSPAGGPMGETQYF,TRBV3-1/TRBV3-2,-
CASSLDRDTGELFF,TRBV5-1,once
CASSPLAGVQETQYF,TRBV18,-
CASSDEERVGYTQYF,TRBV25-1,-
CSVVVTHQETQYF,TRBV29-1,-
CASSVAGQGWTEAFF,TRBV9,once
CSVGDYYNEQFF,TRBV29-1,-
CASSFGSGGELFF,TRBV27,few
CASSLEGTGGEKLFF,TRBV7-8,-
CASSFGTANEQFF,TRBV7-3,-
CASSPRLAGGANTGELFF,TRBV4-3,-
CASSLSGTGELFF,TRBV28,-
CASSLSWPTNTGELFF,TRBV27,-
CASSFSSPEQYF,TRBV11-2,-
CASKQGVVGNTIYF,TRBV6-5,few
CASSPNTEAFF,TRBV12-3/TRBV12-4,-
CASRTTGFHSNQPQHF,TRBV19,-
CATSDPGTGGGNYGYTF,TRBV24-1,-
CASSQTGQGDSPLHF,TRBV3-1/TRBV3-2,-
CASSPRRVASTDTQYF,TRBV19,-
CASSFNTGDQPQHF,TRBV5-1,-
CASSTYRGQPQHF,TRBV27,-
CASSWTGRDLHF,TRBV28,-
CASSLRKLGDTGVTDTQYF,TRBV3-1/TRBV3-2,-
CASSLWQAGGREQYF,TRBV7-2,-
CAISEAGDTQYF,TRBV10-3,-
CASSFSGINYGYTF,TRBV5-6,-
CASSSRQSYQPQHF,TRBV6-5,-
CASSWTAQETQYF,TRBV5-1,-
CASTLDRGSYNEQFF,TRBV19,-
CASSPRTGGVDEQFF,TRBV7-2,once
CASSPRGPSYEQYF,TRBV6-2/TRBV6-3,-
CSAKDTFNSPLHF,TRBV29-1,-
CSGNRGETQYF,TRBV20-1,-
CASSRGLAYEQYF,TRBV5-6,-
CATSDLGADQPQHF,TRBV24-1,-